The rows below give T cell receptor beta chains drawn from one sample of a study of blood T cell repertoires in COVID-19. Clones were sequenced by immunoSEQ multiplex PCR, and TCRdb holds only the in-frame ones, with some missing. The sample has 150,000 to 200,000 clones, approximately 85% seen once. The specimen sequenced was PBMCs or T cells enriched from blood (not recorded which). Receptors were obtained from a man aged 35-49 years who had recovered from COVID-19. Each CDR3 is given with its conserved first and last residue. A D gene is named only where the DNA matches it firmly. Expanded clones get a size class; other rows say once, few or many, or leave the size out.

>NA|TRBJ1-1|NA|TRBV6-4
CASSPRSAKITEAFF
TGTGCCAGCAGTCCTAGGTCAGCTAAAATCACTGAAGCTTTCTTT
>NA|TRBJ1-1|NA|TRBV7-3
CASSLTQGTEAFF
TGTGCCAGCAGCTTAACGCAGGGAACTGAAGCTTTCTTT
>NA|TRBJ2-6|TRBD2|TRBV3-1/TRBV3-2
CASSQVYGLAALTGANVLTF
TGTGCCAGCAGCCAAGTATATGGGCTAGCGGCCCTGACGGGGGCCAACGTCCTGACTTTC
>NA|TRBJ1-1|TRBD1|TRBV2
CASSGRQGTTEAFF
TGTGCCAGCAGCGGTCGACAGGGTACGACTGAAGCTTTCTTT
>NA|TRBJ2-7|TRBD1|TRBV5-1
CASSLGGTGGSYEQYF
TGCGCCAGCAGCTTAGGCGGGACAGGGGGCTCCTACGAGCAGTACTTC
>NA|TRBJ1-3|NA|TRBV5-1
CASSLVQASGNTIYF
TGCGCCAGCAGCTTGGTCCAGGCTTCTGGAAACACCATATATTTT
>NA|TRBJ1-1|NA|TRBV14
CASSQDWAPVNTEAFF
TGTGCCAGCAGCCAAGACTGGGCACCGGTGAACACTGAAGCTTTCTTT
>once|TRBJ1-6|NA|TRBV7-8
CASSLGSVDNSPLHF
TGTGCCAGCAGCTTAGGCAGCGTAGACAATTCACCCCTCCACTTT
>NA|TRBJ2-3|NA|TRBV14
CASSQETINRDTQYF
TGTGCCAGCAGCCAAGAGACCATCAACAGGGATACGCAGTATTTT
>once|TRBJ2-5|NA|TRBV10-1
CASSESGGAETQYF
TGCGCCAGCAGTGAGTCAGGGGGGGCAGAGACCCAGTACTTC
>NA|TRBJ1-1|TRBD1|TRBV11-2
CASSLVPGGTEAFF
TGTGCCAGCAGCTTAGTTCCAGGGGGCACTGAAGCTTTCTTT
>NA|TRBJ2-3|NA|TRBV2
CASSGGLGTDTQYF
TGTGCCAGCAGTGGAGGGTTGGGTACAGATACGCAGTATTTT
>NA|TRBJ1-2|TRBD1|TRBV24-1
CATSDSRTGDYGYTF
TGTGCCACCAGTGATTCCCGGACAGGAGACTATGGCTACACCTTC
>NA|TRBJ2-3|NA|TRBV27
CASSLLPVTRNTDTQYF
TGTGCCAGCAGTTTATTACCAGTGACAAGGAACACAGATACGCAGTATTTT
>NA|TRBJ1-5|TRBD1|TRBV10-3
CAIGLGGAGQPQHF
TGTGCCATCGGGTTAGGGGGCGCGGGTCAGCCCCAGCATTTT
>once|TRBJ2-1|TRBD2|TRBV27
CASSPTSGSPNEQFF
TGTGCCAGCAGCCCCACTAGCGGGAGTCCCAATGAGCAGTTCTTC
>few|TRBJ2-3|TRBD1|TRBV5-1
CASSLGQGIADTQYF
TGCGCCAGCAGTTTGGGACAGGGGATAGCAGATACGCAGTATTTT
>NA|TRBJ2-2|TRBD2|TRBV3-1/TRBV3-2
CASSLPGLAGNTGELFF
TGTGCCAGCAGCCTCCCGGGGCTAGCGGGGAACACCGGGGAGCTGTTTTTT
>NA|TRBJ2-1|TRBD2|TRBV19
CASSSSGGDYNEQFF
TGTGCCAGTAGTAGTAGCGGGGGGGACTACAATGAGCAGTTCTTC
>NA|TRBJ1-6|NA|TRBV30
CAWSFQSSYNSPLHF
TGTGCCTGGAGTTTCCAGTCCTCCTATAATTCACCCCTCCACTTT
>NA|TRBJ2-3|TRBD2|TRBV5-1
CASSLERRGRLAGTGTDTQYF
TGCGCCAGCAGCTTGGAAAGGAGGGGCAGATTAGCGGGAACCGGCACAGATACGCAGTATTTT
>once|TRBJ2-7|TRBD1|TRBV14
CASSQARGQGQYF
TGTGCCAGCAGCCAAGCCAGGGGGCAGGGGCAGTACTTC
>NA|TRBJ1-1|TRBD1|TRBV27
CADRTGGTEAFF
TGTGCAGACAGGACAGGGGGGACTGAAGCTTTCTTT
>once|TRBJ2-7|NA|TRBV12-3/TRBV12-4
CASSLGQSYEQYF
TGTGCCAGCAGCCTAGGACAAAGCTACGAGCAGTACTTC
>NA|TRBJ1-5|NA|TRBV24-1
CATSEGQLPGAQHF
TGTGCCACCAGTGAAGGACAGTTACCCGGAGCCCAGCATTTT
>NA|TRBJ2-1|TRBD1|TRBV5-8
CASSSGTGGLSYNEQFF
TGTGCCAGCAGCTCCGGGACAGGGGGCCTCTCATACAATGAGCAGTTCTTC
>NA|TRBJ1-2|NA|TRBV12-5
CASGPPQTFNYGYTF
TGTGCTAGTGGCCCCCCACAGACCTTTAACTATGGCTACACCTTC